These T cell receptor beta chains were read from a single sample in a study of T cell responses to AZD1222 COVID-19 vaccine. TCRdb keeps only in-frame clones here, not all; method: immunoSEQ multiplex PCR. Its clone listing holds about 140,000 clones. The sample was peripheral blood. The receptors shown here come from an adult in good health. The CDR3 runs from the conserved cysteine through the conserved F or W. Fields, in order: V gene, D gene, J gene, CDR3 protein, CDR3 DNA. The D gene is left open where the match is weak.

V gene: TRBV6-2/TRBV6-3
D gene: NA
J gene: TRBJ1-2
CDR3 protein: CASSYIAGTYGYTF
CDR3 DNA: TGTGCCAGCAGTTATATCGCAGGGACCTATGGCTACACCTTC

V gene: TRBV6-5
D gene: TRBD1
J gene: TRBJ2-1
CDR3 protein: CASRRQGGYDNEQFF
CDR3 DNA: TGTGCCAGTCGGAGACAGGGGGGGTACGACAATGAGCAGTTCTTC

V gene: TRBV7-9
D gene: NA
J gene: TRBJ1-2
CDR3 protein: CASSSGSQINYGYTF
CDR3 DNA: TGTGCCAGCAGCTCCGGGTCGCAGATTAACTATGGCTACACCTTC

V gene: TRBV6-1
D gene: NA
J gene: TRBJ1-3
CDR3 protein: CASSSISGNTIYF
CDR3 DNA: TGTGCCAGCAGTTCTATCAGTGGAAACACCATATATTTT

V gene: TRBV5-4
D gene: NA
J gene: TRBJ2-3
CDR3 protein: CASSQGPKGRTDTQYF
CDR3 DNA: TGTGCCAGCAGCCAGGGACCCAAAGGCCGCACAGATACGCAGTATTTT

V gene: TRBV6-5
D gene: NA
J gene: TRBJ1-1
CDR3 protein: CASSYSWGSTEAFF
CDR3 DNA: TGTGCCAGCAGTTACTCGTGGGGAAGCACTGAAGCTTTCTTT

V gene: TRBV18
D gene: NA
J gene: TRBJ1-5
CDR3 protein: CASSTDSNQPQHF
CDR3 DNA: TGTGCCAGCTCAACAGATAGCAATCAGCCCCAGCATTTT

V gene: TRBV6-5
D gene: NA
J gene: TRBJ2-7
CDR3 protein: CASTDRLSYEQYF
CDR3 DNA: TGTGCCAGCACCGACAGGTTGTCCTACGAGCAGTACTTC

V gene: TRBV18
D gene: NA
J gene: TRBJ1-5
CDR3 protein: CASSRGGQNQPQHF
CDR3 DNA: TGTGCCAGCTCTCGCGGAGGTCAGAATCAGCCCCAGCATTTT

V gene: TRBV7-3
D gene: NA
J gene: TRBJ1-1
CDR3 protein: CASSLDRNTEAFF
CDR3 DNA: TGTGCCAGCAGCTTAGACAGGAACACTGAAGCTTTCTTT

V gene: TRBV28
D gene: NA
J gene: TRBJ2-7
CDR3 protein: CASSSPRVESYEQYF
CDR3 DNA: TGTGCCAGCAGTTCCCCCAGGGTGGAGTCCTACGAGCAGTACTTC

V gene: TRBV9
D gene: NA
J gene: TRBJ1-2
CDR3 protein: CASSVGAAQRNYGYTF
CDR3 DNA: TGTGCCAGCAGCGTAGGCGCAGCTCAGCGTAACTATGGCTACACCTTC

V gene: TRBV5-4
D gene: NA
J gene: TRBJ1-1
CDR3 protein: CASSLEASLNTEAFF
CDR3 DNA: TGTGCCAGCAGCTTGGAGGCGTCCCTGAACACTGAAGCTTTCTTT

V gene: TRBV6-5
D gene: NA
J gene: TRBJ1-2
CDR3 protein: CASSYPGGYGYTF
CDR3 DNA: TGTGCCAGCAGTTACCCCGGGGGGTATGGCTACACCTTC

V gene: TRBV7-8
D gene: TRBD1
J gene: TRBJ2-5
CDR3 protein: CASSYYGTDHRPEYF
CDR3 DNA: TGTGCCAGCAGCTACTACGGGACAGACCACCGACCGGAGTACTTC

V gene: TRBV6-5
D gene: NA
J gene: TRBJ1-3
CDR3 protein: CATLSLPGNTIYF
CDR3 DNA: TGTGCCACCCTCTCACTCCCCGGAAACACCATATATTTT